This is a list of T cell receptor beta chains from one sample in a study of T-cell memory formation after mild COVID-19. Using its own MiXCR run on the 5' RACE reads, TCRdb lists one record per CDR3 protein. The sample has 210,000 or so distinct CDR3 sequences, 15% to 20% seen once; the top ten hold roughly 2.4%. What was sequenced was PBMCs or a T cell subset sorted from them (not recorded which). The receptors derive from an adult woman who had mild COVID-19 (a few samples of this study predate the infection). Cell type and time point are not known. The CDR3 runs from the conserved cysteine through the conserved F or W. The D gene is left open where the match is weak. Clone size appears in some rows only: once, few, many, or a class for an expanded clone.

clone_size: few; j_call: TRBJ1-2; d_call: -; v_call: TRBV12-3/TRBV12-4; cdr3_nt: TGTGCCAGCAGTTTAGTGACAGGCCGGGGCTACACCTTC; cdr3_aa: CASSLVTGRGYTF
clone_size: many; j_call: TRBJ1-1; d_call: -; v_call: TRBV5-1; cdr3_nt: TGCGCCAGCAGCTTGGCCCAGGGTGCGGTGAACACTGAAGCTTTCTTT; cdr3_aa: CASSLAQGAVNTEAFF
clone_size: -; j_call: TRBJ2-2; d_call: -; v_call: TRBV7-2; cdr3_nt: TGTGCCAGCAGCTCAGTCAGGGGGGGCACCGGGGAGCTGTTTTTT; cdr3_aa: CASSSVRGGTGELFF
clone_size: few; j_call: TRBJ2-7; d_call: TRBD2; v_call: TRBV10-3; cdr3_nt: TGTGCCATCAGTGACTCAGGGGGACTAGCGCTTTCCTACGAGCAGTACTTC; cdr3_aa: CAISDSGGLALSYEQYF
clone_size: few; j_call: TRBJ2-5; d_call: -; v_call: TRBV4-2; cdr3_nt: TGTGCCAGCAGCCATCCTGGACGGGGGGCCCGAGAGACCCAGTACTTC; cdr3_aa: CASSHPGRGARETQYF
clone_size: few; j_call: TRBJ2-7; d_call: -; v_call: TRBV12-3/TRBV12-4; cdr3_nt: TGTGCCAGCACCACCGATGGCTACGAGCAGTACTTC; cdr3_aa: CASTTDGYEQYF
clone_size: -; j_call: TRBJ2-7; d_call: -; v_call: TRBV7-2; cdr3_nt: TGTGCCAGCAGCTTACAGACAGGACAACTTCCCTACGAGCAGTACTTC; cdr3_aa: CASSLQTGQLPYEQYF
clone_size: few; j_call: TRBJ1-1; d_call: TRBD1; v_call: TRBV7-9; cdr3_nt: TGTGCCAGCAGCTTAGCCGGGACAGGGAAGGAGGGCACTGAAGCTTTCTTT; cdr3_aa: CASSLAGTGKEGTEAFF
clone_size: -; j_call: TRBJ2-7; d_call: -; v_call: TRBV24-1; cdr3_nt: TGTGCCACCAGTAATTCAGGACCCGAGCAGTACTTC; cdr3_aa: CATSNSGPEQYF
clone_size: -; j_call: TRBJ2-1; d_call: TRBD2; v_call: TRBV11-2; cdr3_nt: TGTGCCAGCAGCTTCCATCTAGCGGGGGTTAATGAGCAGTTCTTC; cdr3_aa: CASSFHLAGVNEQFF
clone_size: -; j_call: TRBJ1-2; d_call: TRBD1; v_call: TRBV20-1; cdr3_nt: TGCAGTGCCGACCCGACAGGGGATTATAGTGGCTACACCTTC; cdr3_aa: CSADPTGDYSGYTF
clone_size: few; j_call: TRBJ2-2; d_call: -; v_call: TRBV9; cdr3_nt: TGTGCCAGCAGCGTAGCAGGGGACCTCACCGGGGAGCTGTTTTTT; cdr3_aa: CASSVAGDLTGELFF
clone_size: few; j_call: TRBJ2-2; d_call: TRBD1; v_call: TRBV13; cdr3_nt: TGTGCCAGCAGCTGGGACAGGGGGAACACCGGGGAGCTGTTTTTT; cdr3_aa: CASSWDRGNTGELFF
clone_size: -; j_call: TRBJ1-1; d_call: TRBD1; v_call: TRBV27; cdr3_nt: TGTGCCAGCAGTTTTGGTACAGGGGGCGGCACTGAAGCTTTCTTT; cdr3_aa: CASSFGTGGGTEAFF
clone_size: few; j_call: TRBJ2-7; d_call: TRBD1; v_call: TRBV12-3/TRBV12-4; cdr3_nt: TGTGCCAGCAGCCTCGGAGAGCGAAGGGGGCCGCCTTCCTACGAGCAGTACTTC; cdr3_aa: CASSLGERRGPPSYEQYF
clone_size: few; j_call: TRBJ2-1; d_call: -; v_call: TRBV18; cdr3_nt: TGTGCCAGCTCACCGTCGTCGTCCCGCAATGAGCAGTTCTTC; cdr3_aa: CASSPSSSRNEQFF
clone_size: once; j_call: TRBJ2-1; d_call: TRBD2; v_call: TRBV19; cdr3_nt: TGTGCCAGTAGTCGGACTAGCGGGCTAAACAATGAGCAGTTCTTC; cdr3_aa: CASSRTSGLNNEQFF
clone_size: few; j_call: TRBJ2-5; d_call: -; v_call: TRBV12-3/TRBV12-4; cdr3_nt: TGTGCCAGCAGTCCCACTAGCATTCAAGAGACCCAGTACTTC; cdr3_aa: CASSPTSIQETQYF
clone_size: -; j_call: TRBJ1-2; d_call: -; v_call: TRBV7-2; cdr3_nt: TGTGCCAGCAGCTTAGCCTCCTATGGCTACACCTTC; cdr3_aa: CASSLASYGYTF
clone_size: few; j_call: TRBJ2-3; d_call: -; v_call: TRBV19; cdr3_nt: TGTGCCAGTAGTATTCTTGCCGGGCGAGTCAGGACTAGCACAGATACGCAGTATTTT; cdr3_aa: CASSILAGRVRTSTDTQYF
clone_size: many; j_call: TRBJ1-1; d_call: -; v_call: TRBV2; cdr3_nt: TGTGCCAGCAGAGGGGATCGGAACACTGAAGCTTTCTTT; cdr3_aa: CASRGDRNTEAFF
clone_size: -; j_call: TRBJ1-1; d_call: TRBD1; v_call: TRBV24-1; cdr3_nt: TGTGCCACCAGTGATTTCAAGGGGGCGGAAGCTTTCTTT; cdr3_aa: CATSDFKGAEAFF
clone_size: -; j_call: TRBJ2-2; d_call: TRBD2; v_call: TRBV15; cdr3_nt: TGTGCCACGCGACTAGCGGGGACTAACGGGGAGCTGTTTTTT; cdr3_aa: CATRLAGTNGELFF
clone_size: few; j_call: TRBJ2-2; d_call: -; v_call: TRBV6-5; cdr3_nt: TGTGCCAGCAGTTACAGAAGGTCGAACACCGGGGAGCTGTTTTTT; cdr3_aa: CASSYRRSNTGELFF
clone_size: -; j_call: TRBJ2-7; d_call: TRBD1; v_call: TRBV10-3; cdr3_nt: TGTGCCATCTCCCGGGACAGAGGGGACGAGCAGTACTTC; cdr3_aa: CAISRDRGDEQYF
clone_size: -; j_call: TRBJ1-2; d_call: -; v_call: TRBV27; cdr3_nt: TGTGCCAGCAGTTTAATAGGGGGGAACTATGGCTACACCTTC; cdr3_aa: CASSLIGGNYGYTF
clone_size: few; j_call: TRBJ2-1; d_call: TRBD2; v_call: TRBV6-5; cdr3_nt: TGTGCCAGCAGTTACTCCGGGACTAGCGGCCAGGGCGAGCAGTTCTTC; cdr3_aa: CASSYSGTSGQGEQFF
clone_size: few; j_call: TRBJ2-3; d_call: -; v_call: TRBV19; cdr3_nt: TGTGCCAGTAGTATAGATGGGGGAAGCACAGATACGCAGTATTTT; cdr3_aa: CASSIDGGSTDTQYF
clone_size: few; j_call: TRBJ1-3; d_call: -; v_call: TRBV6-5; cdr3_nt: TGTGCCAGCAGTTACGCAGGTGGGGGGACTGGAAACACCATATATTTT; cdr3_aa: CASSYAGGGTGNTIYF
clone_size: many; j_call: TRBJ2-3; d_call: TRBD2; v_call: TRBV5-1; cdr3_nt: TGCGCCAGCAGCTTGTGGGCGGGGGTGAGCACAGATACGCAGTATTTT; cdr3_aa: CASSLWAGVSTDTQYF
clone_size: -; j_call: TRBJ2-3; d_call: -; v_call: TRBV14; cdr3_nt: TGTGCCAGCAGCCACCAGAAGACAGCCATTCGGGATACGCAGTATTTT; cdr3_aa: CASSHQKTAIRDTQYF
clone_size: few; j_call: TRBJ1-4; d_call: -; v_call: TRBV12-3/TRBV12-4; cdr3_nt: TGTGCCAGCAGTTATCGGGGTTGGGAAAAACTGTTTTTT; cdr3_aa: CASSYRGWEKLFF
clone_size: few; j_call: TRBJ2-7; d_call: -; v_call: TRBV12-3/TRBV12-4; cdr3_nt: TGTGCCAGCAGTCTGGGGGGGCTAGATCGGTACGAGCAGTACTTC; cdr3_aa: CASSLGGLDRYEQYF
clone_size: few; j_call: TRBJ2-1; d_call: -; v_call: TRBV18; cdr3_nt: TGTGCCAGCTCACCAGGGGCCCGGGACTCTTTCTACAATGAGCAGTTCTTC; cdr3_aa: CASSPGARDSFYNEQFF
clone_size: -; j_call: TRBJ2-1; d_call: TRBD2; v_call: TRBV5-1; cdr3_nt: TGCGCCAGCAGCTGGATAGCGGGAGGGTCCTACAATGAGCAGTTCTTC; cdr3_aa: CASSWIAGGSYNEQFF